This record concerns one T cell receptor (beta chain) sequence. This clonotype was counted many times. What this receptor recognizes is not known. No clone much larger than this one lies a single base away; base qualities are absent. The sample belongs to a study of T cells in Graves' hyperthyroidism and ophthalmopathy (dated by TCRdb to the late 2010s). Regarding the research as a whole: To identify distinguishing TCR V-J signatures, a discovery cohort of 90 to 100 patients was used, comprising 40 to 45 with Graves' ophthalmopathy and some 60 with stable Graves' hyperthyroidism. The study also compared thyroid tissue and blood T-cell repertoires from over 5 Graves' hyperthyroidism patients. Whether ophthalmopathy could be predicted prospectively was tested in an independent validation cohort made up of approximately 19 hyperthyroidism patients plus 17 patients who later progressed to ophthalmopathy. According to the paper, TCR Vbeta CDR3 sequencing was carried out on 135 peripheral blood samples, which came from fewer than 50 ophthalmopathy, under 85 hyperthyroidism and 17 progressor patients. Following sampling, methimazole starting at 30 mg daily was given to hyperthyroidism patients, and high-dose intravenous methylprednisolone was given to ophthalmopathy patients. The 100 discovery patients were randomly split 7:3 into training and test sets. Here is what the overall study found, with its caveats: Sample size was not statistically predetermined, and investigators were not blinded to group allocation. During validation, the model predicted progression to ophthalmopathy a median of roughly 7.1 months ahead of onset, with around 70% sensitivity and roughly 72% specificity. A model built on a 13 V-J signature distinguished ophthalmopathy from stable hyperthyroidism, reaching about 88% sensitivity and around 81% specificity in cross-validation and 80%/75% in testing. Most expanded thyroid clonotypes (frequency above 0.001) were also detected in blood, suggesting blood repertoires may reflect thyroid immune responses.

Stable Graves' hyperthyroidism was defined as no progression to ophthalmopathy during 18 months of follow-up. The hyperthyroidism patients were between 18 and 65 years old and newly diagnosed, with a disease duration of less than 2 months. Patients with uncontrolled infections, other autoimmune diseases, pregnancy or lactation were excluded. Clinical symptoms, serum thyroxine and TRAb, thyroid ultrasound, and orbital computed tomography formed the basis for the diagnoses. Total RNA was extracted using Trizol reagent, and RNA quality was assessed on an Agilent 2100 Bioanalyzer. CDR3 length: 13 amino acids, cysteine to phenylalanine. Of all the DNA, just the CDR3 is kept, 39 bases in frame from base 1. Trimming costs V 6 bases and J 2 bases, and their ends lie 13 bases apart. The germline V gene gives CDR1 as SQVTM and CDR2 as ANQGSEA. The TCR beta CDR3 regions were amplified from the RNA transcripts. The TCR CDR3 was subjected to a first round of RT-PCR using the HTBI primer set and the Qiagen OneStep RT-PCR kit. A second multiplex PCR round built the libraries, followed by size selection and purification. Libraries were sequenced paired-end with 100 bp reads on an Illumina HiSeq2000. In the original analysis: SOAPnuke was used to process the raw data, removing reads that contained adapters or uncalled bases, had a mean Phred below 15, or lacked an exact match to the constant primer or identifier. COPE v1.2.5 was used to merge the high-quality paired reads, and each unique nucleotide sequence was defined as a clonotype. MiTCR v1.1 was used to align the clonotypes against IMGT TRBV, TRBD and TRBJ reference segments. Analysis was restricted to V-J combinations with a frequency above 0.0001, which covered 98% to 99.2% of repertoires. The TCS score was defined as the ratio of F50 (clonal expansion) to E x V (chaos), calculated using BLOSUM62-based TCRdist between CDR3 peptides within each V-J. Welch's t-statistics and random forest reduced fewer than 600 V-J features to roughly 13, which were used in a naive Bayes classifier (R e1071). Starting from the raw public reads, TCRdb applied fastp trimming at Q25, assembled clones with MiXCR and retained in-frame beta chains. Rows with a matching CDR3 protein are joined into one entry that keeps the most common DNA and genes. The V and J calls, along with clone size, are taken from TCRdb and not from the paper's own processing. Counted in this sample were some 510,000 distinct CDR3 sequences; 46% of them appeared once. The top ten hold roughly 8.2% of the sample.

The origin of this receptor is a woman between 18 and 29 years old with Graves' hyperthyroidism. Donor details come from another sample of the same person, matched by shared clones. Source material: peripheral blood or thyroid tissue (not recorded which). The sequence is built from TRBV29-1 and TRBJ1-2; the D gene is perhaps TRBD1, from 5 matching bases. The CDR3 loop reads CSVHGTGNYGYTF. The sequenced DNA is TGCAGCGTACACGGGACCGGGAACTATGGCTACACCTTC.